Following are 18 T cell receptor beta chains from one sample sequenced in a study of cytomegalovirus exposure and HLA in healthy donors. Vbeta (60) and Jbeta (13) primers were used in the PCR. This table comes from immunoSEQ multiplex PCR, and its TCRdb copy is limited to in-frame clones, with some not included. The sample consists of approximately 130,000 clones, approximately 60% of them appearing once. The sequenced sample consisted of PBMCs. The receptors shown here come from a woman aged 40 to 50 in good health and CMV-seronegative.

The chain employs TRBV27 and TRBJ2-5, with TRBD2 matching 8 bases. CDR3 length: 14 residues. Trimming removed 2 bases from V and 4 bases from J; junction bases left unmatched: 3. Per germline, CDR1 MNHEY and CDR2 SMNVEV (reference sequence). Here the CDR3 DNA reads TGTGCCAGCAGTTTAGGGCGGGAGGTAGAGACCCAGTACTTC. Its translation: CASSLGREVETQYF.

J is TRBJ1-4 and V is TRBV28, with 7 bases identical to TRBD1. J was trimmed by 5 bases and V by 1 base; bases with no gene match: 7. Germline V gene lookup returns CDR1 MDHEN and CDR2 SYDVKM. The CDR3 spans 16 residues. CDR3 DNA: TGTGCCAGCAGTTTATTCCCAGGGGGGACCAATGAAAAACTGTTTTTT. The encoded protein is CASSLFPGGTNEKLFF. Supplemented by reference TRBV28 and TRBJ1-4, the full variable domain reads DVKVTQSSRYLVKRTGEKVFLECVQDMDHENMFWYRQDPGLGLRLIYFSYDVKMKEKGDIPEGYSVSREKKERFSLILESASTNQTSMYLCASSLFPGGTNEKLFFGSGTQLSVL.

The CDR3 spells CAIRGGSLLSPYTQYF. The CDR3 DNA sequence: TGTGCCATCAGGGGAGGCAGTTTGTTATCCCCGTATACGCAGTATTTT. This chain connects TRBV10-3 to TRBJ2-3; maybe TRBD2 (6 bases). The ends were cut back, 6 bases at V and 7 bases at J, with 23 bases in the middle. Germline CDR1 is ENHRY and CDR2 is SYGVKD. The CDR3 loop spans 16 amino acids.

This clone turned up a few times. The CDR3 region is CASSESLGQGEHTQYF. The DNA of the CDR3 is TGTGCCAGCAGTGAGAGTCTCGGACAGGGTGAACATACGCAGTATTTT. The V call is TRBV6-1, the J call TRBJ2-3; 8 nucleotides agree with TRBD1. Germline V gene lookup returns CDR1 MNHNS and CDR2 SASEGT. This CDR3 has 16 amino acids. Unmatched junction bases numbered 12, after V lost 3 bases and J lost 7 bases.

The V gene is TRBV30, the J gene TRBJ1-3, with D tentatively TRBD1 (6 bases). CDR3 length equals 19 residues. Germline assignment: CDR1 GTSNPN and CDR2 SVGIG (reference sequence). Trimming removed 2 bases from V and 5 bases from J, with 28 bases in between. In nucleotides, the CDR3 is TGTGCCTGGAGTCCTCTTGATAAGGGGGTAACACGGGATAGAAACACCATATATTTT. Its translation: CAWSPLDKGVTRDRNTIYF.

This chain joins TRBV10-3 and TRBJ1-1; no definite D call. In germline, CDR1 is ENHRY, CDR2 SYGVKD. The CDR3 runs to 15 residues. V was clipped by 0 bases and J by 4 bases, with 12 bases between them. The CDR3 DNA is TGTGCCATCAGTGAGTCGTCGACCTCGGGCACTGAAGCTTTCTTT. This translates into CAISESSTSGTEAFF.

CDR3 sequence: CATSRTGVGNTIYF. The CDR3 nucleotides are TGTGCCACCAGCAGAACAGGAGTTGGAAACACCATATATTTT. The chain is built from TRBV15 and TRBJ1-3; tentatively, D is TRBD1 (5 bases). V was pared by 2 bases and J by 3 bases, with 8 bases between. In germline, CDR1 is LNHNV, CDR2 YYDKDF (reference sequence). The CDR3 is 14 residues long.

This chain connects TRBV27 to TRBJ1-6; D ambiguous. Germline CDR1 is MNHEY and CDR2 is SMNVEV (reference sequence). V lost 2 bases to trimming and J lost 0 bases, with 5 bases between them. The CDR3 runs 15 residues. The CDR3 region is CASSLMSSYNSPLHF. The CDR3, as DNA: TGTGCCAGCAGTTTAATGAGCTCCTATAATTCACCCCTCCACTTT.

The chain is built from TRBV6-4 and TRBJ2-3; TRBD1 agrees at 9 bases. With 4 bases clipped from V and 5 bases from J, the junction kept 10 bases outside the gene matches. Germline lookup yields CDR1 MRHNA and CDR2 SNTAGT. CDR3 length: 16 amino acids. For the CDR3, the DNA is TGTGCCAGCAGTGTCGGGTTGACAGGGGGAGGAGATACGCAGTATTTT. Translation: CASSVGLTGGGDTQYF.

The chain joins TRBV19 to TRBJ2-3, with TRBD2 matching over 11 bases. CDR1 and CDR2 from the germline V gene are LNHDA and SQIVND (reference sequence). The CDR3 runs to 18 residues. Trimming at V came to 2 bases and at J to 1 base, leaving 8 bases not matched to a gene. Written as DNA, the CDR3 is TGTGCCAGTAGTATAACCGCTAGCGGGGGGCTACGCACAGATACGCAGTATTTT. This gives the protein CASSITASGGLRTDTQYF. Complete variable domain (other parts from reference TRBV19 and TRBJ2-3): DGGITQSPKYLFRKEGQNVTLSCEQNLNHDAMYWYRQDPGQGLRLIYYSQIVNDFQKGDIAEGYSVSREKKESFPLTVTSAQKNPTAFYLCASSITASGGLRTDTQYFGPGTRLTVL.

The chain combines TRBV6-5 with TRBJ2-5; weak D call: TRBD1 (6 bases). Germline CDR1 is MNHEY and CDR2 is SVGAGI. There are 14 residues in the CDR3. Trimming left V 0 bases short and J 2 bases short, with 7 bases between. The CDR3: CASSYSRGQETQYF. The CDR3 DNA follows: TGTGCCAGCAGTTACTCGAGGGGGCAAGAGACCCAGTACTTC.

The chain combines TRBV7-9 with TRBJ2-5; D ambiguous. Germline-derived CDR1 and CDR2 are SEHNR and FQNEAQ (reference sequence). V lost 0 bases, J lost 5 bases, and 4 bases lay in between. The CDR3 runs 12 residues. CDR3 in DNA: TGTGCCAGCAGCTTAGCGCGGGAGACCCAGTACTTC. Amino acids: CASSLARETQYF.

The chain employs TRBV10-1 and TRBJ2-2, with D possibly being TRBD1 (6 bases). The CDR3 has 15 residues. Germline CDR1 and CDR2: WNHNN and SYGVQD (reference sequence). The V and J ends lost 8 bases and 0 bases respectively, with 13 bases between them. CDR3 coding DNA: TGCGCCAGCGCGCAGGGGCCGTCGAACACCGGGGAGCTGTTTTTT. This encodes CASAQGPSNTGELFF.

This chain uses TRBV5-6 with TRBJ2-1; 10 bases fit TRBD1. The length of the CDR3 is 15 residues. V lost 0 bases to trimming and J lost 6 bases; unmatched junction nucleotides: 3. Germline lookup yields CDR1 SGHDT and CDR2 YYEEEE. Here the CDR3 DNA reads TGTGCCAGCAGCTTGGCCTGGACAGGGGGCAATGAGCAGTTCTTC. This gives the protein CASSLAWTGGNEQFF.

This clone has only a few counts. The chain uses TRBV10-3 and TRBJ1-1, with D tentatively TRBD1 (5 bases). Trimming took off 7 bases at V and 1 base at J, with 13 bases between the two ends. Germline CDR1 ENHRY, CDR2 SYGVKD. CDR3 length equals 14 residues. DNA for the CDR3: TGTGCCATCACCCTGACAGTAGGGAACACTGAAGCTTTCTTT. This sequence encodes CAITLTVGNTEAFF.

J is TRBJ1-1 and V is TRBV18; D remains ambiguous. The V gene's germline CDR1 is KGHSH and CDR2 LQKENI. V was cut by 3 bases and J by 0 bases, with 14 bases left in between. This CDR3 contains 16 residues. The CDR3 DNA sequence: TGTGCCAGCTCACCTGGCAGTGCCCAGATGAACACTGAAGCTTTCTTT. Translated: CASSPGSAQMNTEAFF.

The gene calls are TRBV7-3 and TRBJ1-6; 7 positions agree with TRBD1. Germline CDR1 SGHTA, CDR2 FQGTGA. This CDR3 spans 15 amino acids. J lost 9 bases, V lost 2 bases, and 7 bases had no gene match. The CDR3 here is CASSLSGGSRSPLHF. CDR3 DNA: TGTGCCAGCAGCTTATCAGGGGGAAGTCGTTCACCCCTCCACTTT.

J is TRBJ1-1 and V is TRBV7-3; D possibly corresponds to TRBD1 (5 bases). CDR1 is SGHTA, CDR2 FQGTGA, per germline. V was shortened by 2 bases and J by 5 bases, with 12 bases between the two germline ends. This CDR3 has 14 amino acids. CDR3 sequence reads: CASSLDPGGTEAFF. The CDR3, as DNA: TGTGCCAGCAGCTTAGATCCGGGGGGAACTGAAGCTTTCTTT.